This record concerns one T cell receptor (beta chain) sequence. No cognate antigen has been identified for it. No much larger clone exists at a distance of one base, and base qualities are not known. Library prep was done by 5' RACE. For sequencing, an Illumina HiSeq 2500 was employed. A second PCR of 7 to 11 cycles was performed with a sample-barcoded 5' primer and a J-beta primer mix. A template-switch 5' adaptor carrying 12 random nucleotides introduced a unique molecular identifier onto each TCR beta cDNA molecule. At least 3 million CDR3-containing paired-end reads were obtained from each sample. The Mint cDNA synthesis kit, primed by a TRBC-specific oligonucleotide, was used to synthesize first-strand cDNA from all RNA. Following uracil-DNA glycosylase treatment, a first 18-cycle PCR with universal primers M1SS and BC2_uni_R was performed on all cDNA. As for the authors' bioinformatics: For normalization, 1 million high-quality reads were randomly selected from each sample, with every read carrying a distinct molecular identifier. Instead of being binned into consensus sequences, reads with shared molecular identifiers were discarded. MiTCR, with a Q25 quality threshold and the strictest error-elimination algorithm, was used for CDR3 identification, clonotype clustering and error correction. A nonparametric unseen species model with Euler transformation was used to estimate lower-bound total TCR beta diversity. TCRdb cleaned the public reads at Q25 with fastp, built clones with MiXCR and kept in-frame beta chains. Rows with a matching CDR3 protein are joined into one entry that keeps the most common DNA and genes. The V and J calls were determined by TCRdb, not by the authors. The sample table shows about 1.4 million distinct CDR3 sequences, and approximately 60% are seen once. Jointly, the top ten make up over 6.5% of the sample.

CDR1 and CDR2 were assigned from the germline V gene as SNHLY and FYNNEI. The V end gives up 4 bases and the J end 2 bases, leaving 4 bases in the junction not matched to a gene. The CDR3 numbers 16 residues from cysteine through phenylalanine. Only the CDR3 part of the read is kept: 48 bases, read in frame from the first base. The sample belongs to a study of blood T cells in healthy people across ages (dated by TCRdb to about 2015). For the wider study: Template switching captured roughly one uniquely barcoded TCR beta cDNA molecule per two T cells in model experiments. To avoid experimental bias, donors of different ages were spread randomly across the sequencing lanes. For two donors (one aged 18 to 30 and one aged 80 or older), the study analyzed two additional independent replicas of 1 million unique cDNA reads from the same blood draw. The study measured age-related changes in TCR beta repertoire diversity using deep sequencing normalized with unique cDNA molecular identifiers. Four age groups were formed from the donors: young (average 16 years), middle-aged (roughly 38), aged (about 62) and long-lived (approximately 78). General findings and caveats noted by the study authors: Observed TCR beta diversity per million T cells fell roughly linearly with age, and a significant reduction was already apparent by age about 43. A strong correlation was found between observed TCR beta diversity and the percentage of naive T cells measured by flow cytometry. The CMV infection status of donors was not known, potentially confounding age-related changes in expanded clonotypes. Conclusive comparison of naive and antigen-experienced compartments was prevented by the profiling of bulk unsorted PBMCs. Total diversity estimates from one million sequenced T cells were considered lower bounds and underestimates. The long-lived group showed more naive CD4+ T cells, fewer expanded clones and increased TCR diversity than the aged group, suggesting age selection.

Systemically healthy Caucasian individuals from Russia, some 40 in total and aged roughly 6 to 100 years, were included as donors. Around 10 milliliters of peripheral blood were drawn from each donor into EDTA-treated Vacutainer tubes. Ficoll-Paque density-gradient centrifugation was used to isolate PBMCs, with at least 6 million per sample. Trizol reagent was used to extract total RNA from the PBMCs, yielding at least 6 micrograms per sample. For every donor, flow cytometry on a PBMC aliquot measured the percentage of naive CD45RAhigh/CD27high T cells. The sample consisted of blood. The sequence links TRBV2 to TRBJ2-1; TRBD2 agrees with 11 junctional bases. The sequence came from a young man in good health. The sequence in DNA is TGTGCCAGCAGTGCGACTAGCGGGAACCCCTACAATGAGCAGTTCTTC. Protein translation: CASSATSGNPYNEQFF. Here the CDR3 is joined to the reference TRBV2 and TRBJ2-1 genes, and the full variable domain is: EPEVTQTPSHQVTQMGQEVILRCVPISNHLYFYWYRQILGQKVEFLVSFYNNEISEKSEIFDDQFSVERPDGSNFTLKIRSTKLEDSAMYFCASSATSGNPYNEQFFGPGTRLTVL.